Here is one T cell receptor (beta chain) with its context. Its antigen remains unidentified. Base qualities are missing; no much larger clone stands one base away. The cohort consisted of fewer than 700 healthy bone marrow donors. Cohort members were all nominally healthy when sampled, although unrecorded immune exposures were likely present. The donor tested CMV seronegative, placing the donor among the roughly 350 seronegative members of the cohort. A peripheral blood sample was collected from each donor, and TCR beta sequencing was performed on peripheral blood mononuclear cells. The Qiagen DNeasy Blood Extraction Kit was used to extract genomic DNA from the blood cell samples. This sample stems from a study of cytomegalovirus exposure and HLA in healthy donors (dated by TCRdb to 2017 to 2019). Background for the entire study: In an earlier analysis of some 550 of the donors, 250 to 350 Gb of sequence data and 90 million to 130 million unique TCR beta sequences from roughly 200 million T cells were reported. An early release that covered 500 to 800 HLA-typed donors contained approximately 300 gigabases of sequencing data and tens of millions of unique TCR sequences. Among the roughly 400 genotyped donors, about 85% belonged to the genetic ancestry cluster associated with self-reported Caucasian donors. The study aimed to test whether signatures of past pathogen exposure could be identified by cataloging public T cell receptors. The study profiled the T cell repertoires of hundreds of subjects by immunosequencing and related them to cytomegalovirus serostatus. Along with the approximately 700-subject first cohort, a separate validation cohort of approximately 110 different subjects was used. High-throughput TCR immunosequencing, statistical association of individual TCRs with disease status, and machine learning were combined to predict cytomegalovirus infection status. To study patterns of TCR occurrence, a later analysis re-analyzed previously published TCR beta repertoires from under 750 donors and added high-resolution HLA genotyping. Rather than drawing on any new phenotypic data, the later analysis identified candidate immune exposures from TCR beta sequences and the way those sequences occurred across donors. An earlier analysis of roughly 580 of the donors used high-throughput TCR beta sequencing to judge whether each TCR beta V gene segment behaved as functional or pseudogenic. Alongside the repertoire data, information on donor age, sex, ethnicity and CMV serostatus was compiled. Genome-wide SNP genotypes for about 65% of the roughly 700 donors were used in a later genetic analysis, which treated that subset as a discovery cohort. Every repertoire in the discovery cohort had been generated on one and the same sequencing platform. Both class I and class II loci were covered by HLA typing, at four-digit resolution. Typing coverage varied by locus: about 629-630 donors for A, B, C, DRB1 and DQB1; roughly 510 for DQA1; over 600 for DPA1; 450 to 480 for DPB1. About five DR-DQ haplotypes were handled as single units for association and clustering because linkage in the cohort was strong. On average, approximately 250,000 unique TCR beta nucleotide sequences were sequenced per donor among a few hundred genotyped donors of the cohort, with 15% to 20% of those sequences being non-productive. Study-level results and caveats: The sequencing pipeline was judged likely to have produced a cluster of highly shared sequence variants as a technical artifact. In an earlier analysis of 587 of the donors, most TCR beta V segments appeared in productive rearrangements about 87% or about 30% of the time, broadly matching IMGT annotations. HLA typing was unavailable for some donors at each locus, so association tests used only the typed subset. It was suggested by the authors that the approach could potentially be generalized to other disease states and immunological phenotypes. At a false discovery rate of 0.05, a later analysis linked 15,000 to 20,000 TCR beta sequences to specific HLA alleles. Presence/absence analyses assumed roughly uniform sequencing depth across donors, an assumption that may not hold. A few of the identified cytomegalovirus-associated TCR beta chains were confirmed in vitro to be specific for cytomegalovirus antigens. Because the 87-base-pair reads could not distinguish some IMGT-functional V segments, including TRBV6-2 and TRBV6-3, those segments were excluded. In a later analysis, HLA-associated TCR beta chains were found to be more clonally expanded and to have lower generation probabilities than equally common non-associated chains. V-gene and J-gene trimming of TCR beta chains was associated with a missense DCLRE1C variant in a later genetic analysis, and the association was replicated in an independent cohort. When HLA alleles, especially DR and DQ, strongly co-occurred, TCR associations were difficult to assign to individual alleles. A later analysis found that TCR association rates varied across HLA loci, with DRB1 alleles showing the most associated TCRs and HLA-C alleles the fewest. In both the original and validation cohorts, the classifier was reported to diagnose cytomegalovirus status with high specificity and sensitivity. In a later genetic analysis, fewer N-insertions in productive TCRs were reported among donors in an Asian-associated ancestry cluster than the roughly 700-donor mean. According to a later analysis, parvovirus B19, influenza, CMV and Epstein-Barr virus appeared linked to several top co-occurrence clusters. The study gave a list of 150 to 200 TCR beta chains associated with cytomegalovirus. Linkage disequilibrium might explain the correlated functional status among segregating V segments, but an unknown experimental factor could not be excluded. The only immune exposure information available for the cohort was CMV serostatus. Across donors, most TCR sequences were observed very rarely, whereas some public TCRs were present in many individuals. Around 16 rarely observed V segments, including chromosome 9 orphons, were excluded from the earlier analysis of a few hundred of the donors because counts were too low. A further reported finding was that TCR beta sequences accurately predicted the HLA-A and HLA-B alleles for most subjects in the first cohort. In this cohort, only TCR beta chains were sequenced, and detectable features were limited by the absence of alpha or paired-chain data. Most CMV-associated TCR beta chains appeared to be HLA-restricted in a later analysis, and the HLA associations seemed to be driven largely by CMV exposure.

The CDR3 runs 13 amino acids, cysteine and phenylalanine included. Of the read, only the CDR3 DNA is kept; its 39 bases are in frame from base 1. Libraries came from the immunoSEQ multiplex PCR assay. For the multiplex PCR, a mixture combining 60 forward primers for TCR Vbeta segments and 13 reverse primers for TCR Jbeta segments was used. A multiplex PCR assay on genomic DNA amplified the CDR3 region of rearranged TCR beta genes. The Illumina HiSeq System was used to sequence the amplified TCR beta libraries as 87-base-pair reads. The original pipeline was this. Across the roughly 640 repertoires, a later analysis counted roughly 77 million unique TCR beta chains, roughly 11 million of which were shared by at least two donors. Raw reads were error-corrected and collapsed into unique sequences by a nearest-neighbor algorithm in which closely related sequences were merged to remove PCR and sequencing errors. To assign V, D and J gene segments, CDR3 sequences were aligned to IMGT reference sequences. For a sequence to be retained, at least a six-nucleotide match to both a V gene segment and a J gene segment was required. Rearrangements were classified as productive when the CDR3 lacked stop codons and remained in frame with V and J, and all other rearrangements were classified as non-productive. CDR3 was defined by IMGT convention, running from the second conserved V-encoded cysteine to the conserved J-encoded phenylalanine. Sequences without an unambiguous match to a single V gene segment were excluded from the earlier analysis of about 600 of the donors. An earlier analysis of 587 of the donors called V segments functional above 56.7% productive rearrangements and segregating when the between-donor standard deviation exceeded 5%. A statistical classification framework was built to diagnose cytomegalovirus status from the catalog of TCR beta chain sequences. V and J gene assignment, in a later analysis, came from comparing TCR nucleotide sequences with IMGT/GENE-DB human TR gene sequences. Using the TCRdist pipeline, a later analysis assigned CDR3 sequences along with most-parsimonious VDJ recombination scenarios. In a later analysis, each TCR beta chain was defined by its CDR3 amino acid sequence together with its V-gene family, and reads without a unique V-gene family were excluded. To address suspected cross-contamination and a sequencing artifact, a later analysis removed approximately 590 highly shared, low-generation-probability nucleotide sequences. A later analysis calculated a clonal expansion index for each public chain from normalized within-repertoire ranks of inferred template counts. In a later analysis, generation probabilities were computed with a VDJ recombination model fitted to out-of-frame rearrangements, and the resulting probabilities were checked against IGoR. In a later analysis, TCR-TCR, TCR-HLA and TCR-CMV co-occurrence was scored with hypergeometric tests, and a repertoire-size bias correction was applied to TCR pairs. To estimate false discovery rates, a later analysis permuted the HLA or CMV assignments 20 times. In a later analysis, co-occurring TCRs were grouped using DBSCAN, with TCRdist sequence similarity added in when clustering inside HLA-allele-positive subsets. Repertoires with fewer than 30,000 or more than 120,000 public chains, plus five repertoires with anomalous nucleotide sharing, were excluded from co-occurrence clustering. Sourced from immuneACCESS, this table was stored by TCRdb with only in-frame sequences that have V and J called. A share of the clones is absent; for the studies checked, an unresolved V gene accounts for under half, and the remainder has no known explanation. The V and J calls and clone size are taken from that table; D and trimming were inferred from the DNA. This sample lists 150,000 to 200,000 clones; approximately 80% were detected once. Approximately 14% of the sample comes from the top ten.

The chain is made from TRBV21-1 and TRBJ1-6. TRBV21-1 is a recognized pseudogene. Sequencing was done on a sample of PBMCs. The TCR originated in a middle-aged woman in good health and CMV-seronegative. The CDR3 region has the sequence CASRSREDSPLHF. The DNA sequence is given as TGTGCCAGCAGGAGCAGGGAGGATTCACCCCTCCACTTT.